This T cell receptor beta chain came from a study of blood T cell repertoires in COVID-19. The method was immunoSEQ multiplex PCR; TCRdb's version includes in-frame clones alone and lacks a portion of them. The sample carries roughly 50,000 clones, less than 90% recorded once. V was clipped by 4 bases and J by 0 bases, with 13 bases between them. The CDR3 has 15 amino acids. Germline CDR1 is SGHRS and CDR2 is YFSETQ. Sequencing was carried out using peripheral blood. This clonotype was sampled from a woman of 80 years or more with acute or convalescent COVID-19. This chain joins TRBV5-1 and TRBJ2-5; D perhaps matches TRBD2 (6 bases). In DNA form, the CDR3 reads TGCGCCAGCAGCAGCTTGGGAGGATACCAAGAGACCCAGTACTTC. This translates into CASSSLGGYQETQYF. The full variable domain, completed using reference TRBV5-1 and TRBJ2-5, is KAGVTQTPRYLIKTRGQQVTLSCSPISGHRSVSWYQQTPGQGLQFLFEYFSETQRNKGNFPGRFSGRQFSNSRSEMNVSTLELGDSALYLCASSSLGGYQETQYFGPGTRLLVL.